The 16 T cell receptor beta chains below all came from one sample that was sequenced in a study of yellow fever vaccine responses in identical twins. Each CDR3 protein gets one entry after TCRdb re-called the RT-PCR reads with MiXCR. Found here are over 8,500 distinct CDR3 sequences, under 85% of them singletons; the top ten hold 6% to 8.5%. Sequenced material: T cells from blood (PBMCs), unsorted or a sorted subset (not recorded which), taken before or after yellow fever vaccination (not recorded which). Receptors originate from a woman in her late teens or twenties who received the yellow fever vaccine.

The chain recombines TRBV4-1 with TRBJ1-1; the D is unclear. The germline V gene encodes CDR1 MGHRA and CDR2 YSYEKL. Trimming removed 6 bases from V and 8 bases from J, with 10 bases in between. This CDR3 spans 11 amino acids. DNA for the CDR3: TGCGCCAGCAGGTCTATGGGGGAAGCTTTCTTT. Amino acid sequence: CASRSMGEAFF.

The chain links TRBV7-9 to TRBJ2-3; no reliable D call. CDR1 is SEHNR and CDR2 is FQNEAQ in the germline V gene (reference sequence). There are 12 residues in the CDR3. Trimming stripped 2 bases from V and 4 bases from J, with 4 bases between. The CDR3 loop is CASSLSADTQYF. CDR3 nucleotide sequence: TGTGCCAGCAGCTTATCTGCAGATACGCAGTATTTT.

The J gene is TRBJ2-1, the V gene TRBV11-1; no clear D. The germline V and J ends were trimmed by 1 base and 7 bases, with 8 bases remaining between them. There are 13 residues in the CDR3. CDR1 is SGHAT, CDR2 FQDESV, per germline (reference sequence). The CDR3 loop reads CASSLGSYNEQFF. The DNA for the CDR3 is TGTGCCAGCAGCTTAGGTTCTTATAATGAGCAGTTCTTC.

The chain has TRBV5-6 and TRBJ1-1, with no clear D. Deletions cut 1 base from V and 4 bases from J, with 8 bases between. The CDR3 covers 13 residues. CDR1 and CDR2 from the germline V gene are SGHDT and YYEEEE. CDR3 sequence: CASSLYGVTEAFF. In DNA, the CDR3 is TGTGCCAGCAGCTTGTATGGGGTCACTGAAGCTTTCTTT. Supplemented by reference TRBV5-6 and TRBJ1-1, the full variable domain reads DAGVTQSPTHLIKTRGQQVTLRCSPKSGHDTVSWYQQALGQGPQFIFQYYEEEERQRGNFPDRFSGHQFPNYSSELNVNALLLGDSALYLCASSLYGVTEAFFGQGTRLTVV.

The V gene is TRBV25-1, the J gene TRBJ2-3, with a weak D call TRBD2 (6 bases). Germline loops: CDR1 MGHDK, CDR2 SYGVNS. V was cut by 5 bases and J by 2 bases, with 14 bases left in between. CDR3 length: 15 amino acids. The CDR3 region is CASSRLAADTDTQYF. As DNA, the CDR3 is TGTGCCAGCAGTCGATTAGCGGCAGACACAGATACGCAGTATTTT.

The chain uses TRBV19 and TRBJ1-5; D uncertain. The CDR3 length is 16 residues. CDR1 is LNHDA and CDR2 is SQIVND in the germline V gene (reference sequence). V gave up 0 bases and J gave up 5 bases, with 14 bases separating them. The CDR3 spells CASSIESSRRDQPQHF. The CDR3 region has the DNA TGTGCCAGTAGTATAGAGTCTTCCAGGAGGGATCAGCCCCAGCATTTT.

This chain connects TRBV4-1 to TRBJ2-1; no clear D gene. The germline CDR1 and CDR2 sequences are MGHRA and YSYEKL. Trimming removed 0 bases from V and 4 bases from J, with 4 bases in between. There are 13 residues in the CDR3. The CDR3 sequence is CASSQDPYNEQFF. The CDR3 coding sequence is TGCGCCAGCAGCCAAGACCCGTACAATGAGCAGTTCTTC.

This clonotype came up a few times. The chain carries TRBV4-2 and TRBJ1-6; D call uncertain. The CDR3 runs 16 residues. Germline V lookup: CDR1 LGHNA, CDR2 YNFKEQ. The V end lost 1 base, the J end lost 8 bases, and 15 bases lay between the germline ends. As DNA, the CDR3 is TGTGCCAGCAGCCAAGGGTATGGTAAATCGTATTCACCCCTCCACTTT. Its protein is CASSQGYGKSYSPLHF.

The chain couples TRBV11-1 to TRBJ2-3, with TRBD1 matching 7 bases. From germline, CDR1 is SGHAT and CDR2 FQDESV (reference sequence). J lost 0 bases, V lost 5 bases, and 8 bases had no gene match. The CDR3 totals 16 residues. The DNA for the CDR3 is TGTGCCAGCAGCACTTCCTGGACAGGAAGCACAGATACGCAGTATTTT. It yields the protein CASSTSWTGSTDTQYF.

The rearrangement joins TRBV5-6 to TRBJ2-1; 9 nucleotides agree with TRBD1. Germline values: CDR1 SGHDT, CDR2 YYEEEE. Losses at the gene ends were 6 bases for V and 4 bases for J; bases not matched to a gene: 11. CDR3 length: 16 residues. CDR3 sequence (DNA): TGTGCCAGCACCAAACGTTGGGACAGGGTTTACAATGAGCAGTTCTTC. Translated: CASTKRWDRVYNEQFF.

The gene calls are TRBV29-1 and TRBJ2-7; D not certain. This CDR3 region has 13 residues. V lost 0 bases, J lost 2 bases, and 8 bases lay in between. The germline gives CDR1 SQVTM, CDR2 ANQGSEA. As DNA, the CDR3 is TGCAGCGTTGAAGACGAAGTCACCTACGAGCAGTACTTC. The encoded protein is CSVEDEVTYEQYF.

The J gene is TRBJ1-6, the V gene TRBV2, with D maybe TRBD1 (5 bases). CDR1 and CDR2 (germline): SNHLY, FYNNEI. This CDR3 contains 14 residues. Trimming left V 8 bases short and J 5 bases short, with 13 bases between. The CDR3 region has the DNA TGTGCCAGCCCAGGCCTGGACAATAATTCACCCCTCCACTTT. Translated: CASPGLDNNSPLHF.

The genes are TRBV12-3 or TRBV12-4 and TRBJ2-1; no reliable D call. The CDR3 contains 12 residues. The V gene lost 6 bases and the J gene lost 8 bases, with 11 bases spanning the gap. The CDR3 nucleotides read TGTGCCAGCAGGGCACTAACCGATGAGCAGTTCTTC. Translated: CASRALTDEQFF.

The count of this clonotype is one. The chain links TRBV7-6 to TRBJ2-1; 8 bases fit TRBD1. Germline V gene lookup returns CDR1 SGHVS and CDR2 FNYEAQ. The CDR3 runs to 14 residues. The ends lost 5 bases at V and 5 bases at J; junction bases unmatched: 5. The CDR3 DNA is TGTGCCAGCAGCCCCTGGACAGGGAACAATGAGCAGTTCTTC. The encoded protein is CASSPWTGNNEQFF.

V gene TRBV5-5 combines with J gene TRBJ2-1, with D possibly being TRBD2 (5 bases). V dropped 0 bases and J dropped 9 bases, with 13 bases sitting between them. Germline CDR1 SGHKS, CDR2 YYEKEE (reference sequence). The CDR3 is 14 residues long. The DNA for the CDR3 is TGTGCCAGCAGCTTGGTGGCGGCAGGAGGTGAGCAGTTCTTC. This codes for CASSLVAAGGEQFF. Variable domain in full (rest from reference TRBV5-5 and TRBJ2-1): DAGVTQSPTHLIKTRGQQVTLRCSPISGHKSVSWYQQVLGQGPQFIFQYYEKEERGRGNFPDRFSARQFPNYSSELNVNALLLGDSALYLCASSLVAAGGEQFFGPGTRLTVL.

This clonotype showed up just once. CDR3 bases: TGTGCCAGCAGTCCCGGGCCAGGGTTTTGGAATGAGCAGTTCTTC. Encoded protein: CASSPGPGFWNEQFF. The chain carries TRBV12-3 or TRBV12-4 and TRBJ2-1, with D possibly matching TRBD1 (5 bases). The ends were cut back, 5 bases at V and 7 bases at J, with 18 bases in the middle. The CDR3 is made up of 15 amino acids.